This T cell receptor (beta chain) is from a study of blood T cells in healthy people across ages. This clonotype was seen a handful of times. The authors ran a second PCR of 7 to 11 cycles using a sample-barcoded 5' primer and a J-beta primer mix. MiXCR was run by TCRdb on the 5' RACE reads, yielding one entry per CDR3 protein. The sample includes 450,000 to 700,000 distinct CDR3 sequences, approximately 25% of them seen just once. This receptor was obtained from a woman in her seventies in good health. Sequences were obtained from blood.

CDR3 coding DNA: TGTGCCAGCAGCTTTGGACAGGGAAACGGCGGTTACACCTTC. This gives the protein CASSFGQGNGGYTF. The J gene is TRBJ1-2, the V gene TRBV11-2; 8 nucleotides align to TRBD1. This CDR3 has 14 residues. Trimming cost V 3 bases and J 11 bases; bases outside gene matches: 11. The V gene's germline CDR1 is SGHAT and CDR2 FQNNGV.